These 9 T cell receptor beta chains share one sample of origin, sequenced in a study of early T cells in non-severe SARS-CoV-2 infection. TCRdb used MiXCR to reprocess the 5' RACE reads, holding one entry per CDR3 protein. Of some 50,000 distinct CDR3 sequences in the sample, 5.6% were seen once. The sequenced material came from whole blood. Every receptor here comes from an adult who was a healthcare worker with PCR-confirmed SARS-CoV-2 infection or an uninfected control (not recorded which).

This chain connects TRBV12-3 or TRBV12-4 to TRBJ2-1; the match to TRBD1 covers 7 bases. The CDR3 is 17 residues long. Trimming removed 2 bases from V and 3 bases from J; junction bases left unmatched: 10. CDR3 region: CASSLQGGVTGYNEQFF. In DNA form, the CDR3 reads TGTGCCAGCAGTTTACAAGGGGGCGTTACGGGCTACAATGAGCAGTTCTTC.

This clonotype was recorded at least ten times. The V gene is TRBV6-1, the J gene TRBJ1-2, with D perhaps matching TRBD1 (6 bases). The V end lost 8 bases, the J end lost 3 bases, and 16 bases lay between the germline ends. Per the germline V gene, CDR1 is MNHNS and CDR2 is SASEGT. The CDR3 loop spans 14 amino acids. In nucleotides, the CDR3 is TGTGCCAGCGGTCTACGACAGGCGGACTATGGCTACACCTTC. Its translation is CASGLRQADYGYTF.

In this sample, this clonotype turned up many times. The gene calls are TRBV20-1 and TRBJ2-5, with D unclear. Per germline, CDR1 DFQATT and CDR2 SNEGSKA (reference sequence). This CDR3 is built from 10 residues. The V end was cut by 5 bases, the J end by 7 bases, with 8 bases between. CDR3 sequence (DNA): TGCAGTGCTGGATATGGGACCCAGTACTTC. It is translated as CSAGYGTQYF.

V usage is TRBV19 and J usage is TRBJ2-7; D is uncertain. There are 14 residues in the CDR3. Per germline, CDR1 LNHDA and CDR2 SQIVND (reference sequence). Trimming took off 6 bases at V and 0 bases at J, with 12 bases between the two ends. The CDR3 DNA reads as TGTGCCAGTAGGTGGACGGGCAACTCCTACGAGCAGTACTTC. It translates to CASRWTGNSYEQYF.

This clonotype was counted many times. CDR3 nucleotide sequence: TGCGCCAGCAGCTTGGCGAGTTTAGCCGATGAGCAGTTCTTC. Amino acids: CASSLASLADEQFF. The chain has TRBV5-1 and TRBJ2-1; no firm D call. CDR3 length: 14 amino acids. Trimming stripped 0 bases from V and 8 bases from J, with 12 bases between. Germline V CDR1 and CDR2: SGHRS, YFSETQ.

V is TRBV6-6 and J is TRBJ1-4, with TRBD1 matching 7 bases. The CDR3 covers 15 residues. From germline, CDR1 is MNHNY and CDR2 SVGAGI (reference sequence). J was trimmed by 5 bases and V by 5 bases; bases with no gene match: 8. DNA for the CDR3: TGTGCCAGCAGTCAGGCTAGGGGGCTGAATGAAAAACTGTTTTTT. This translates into CASSQARGLNEKLFF.

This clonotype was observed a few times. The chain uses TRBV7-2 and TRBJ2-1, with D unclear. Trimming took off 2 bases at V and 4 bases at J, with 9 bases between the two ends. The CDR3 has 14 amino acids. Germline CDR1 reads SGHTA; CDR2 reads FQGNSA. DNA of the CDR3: TGTGCCAGCAGCTTATCTGTCAGTTACAATGAGCAGTTCTTC. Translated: CASSLSVSYNEQFF.

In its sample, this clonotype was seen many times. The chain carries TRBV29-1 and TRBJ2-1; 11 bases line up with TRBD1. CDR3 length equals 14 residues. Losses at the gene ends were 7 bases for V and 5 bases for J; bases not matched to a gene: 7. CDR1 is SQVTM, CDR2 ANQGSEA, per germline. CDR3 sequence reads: CSGTRDRGDNEQFF. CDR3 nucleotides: TGCAGCGGCACTAGGGACAGGGGGGACAATGAGCAGTTCTTC.

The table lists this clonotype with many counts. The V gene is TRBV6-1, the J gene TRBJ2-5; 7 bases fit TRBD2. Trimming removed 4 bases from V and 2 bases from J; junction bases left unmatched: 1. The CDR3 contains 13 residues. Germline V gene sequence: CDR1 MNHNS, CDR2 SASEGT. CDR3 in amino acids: CASSAGGQETQYF. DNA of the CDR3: TGTGCCAGCAGTGCGGGAGGTCAAGAGACCCAGTACTTC.